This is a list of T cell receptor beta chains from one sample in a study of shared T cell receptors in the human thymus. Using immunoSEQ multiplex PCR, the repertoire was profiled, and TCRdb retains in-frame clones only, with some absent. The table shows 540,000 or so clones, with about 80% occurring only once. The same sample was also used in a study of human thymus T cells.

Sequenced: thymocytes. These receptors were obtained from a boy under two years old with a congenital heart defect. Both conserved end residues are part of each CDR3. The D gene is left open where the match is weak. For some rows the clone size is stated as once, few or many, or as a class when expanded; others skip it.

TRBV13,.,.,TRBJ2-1,TGTGCCAGCAGCGCGACCGGGGTCTCCTACAATGAGCAGTTCTTC,CASSATGVSYNEQFF
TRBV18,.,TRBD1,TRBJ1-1,TGTGCCAGCATCACAGGGGATAGGAACACTGAAGCTTTCTTT,CASITGDRNTEAFF
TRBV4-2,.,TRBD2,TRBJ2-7,TGTGCCAGCAGCCAAGAATCCCTAGCGGGAGCTTGCGAGCAGTACTTC,CASSQESLAGACEQYF
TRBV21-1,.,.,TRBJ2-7,TGTGCCAGCAGCATTGGACTAATCTACGAGCAGTACTTC,CASSIGLIYEQYF
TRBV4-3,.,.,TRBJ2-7,TGCGCCAGCAGCCAAGAGGACTTTATAAGTGAGCAGTACTTC,CASSQEDFISEQYF
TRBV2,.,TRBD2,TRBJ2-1,TGTGCCAGCAGCTATTCTAGCGGGGCCCCCTACAATGAGCAGTTCTTC,CASSYSSGAPYNEQFF
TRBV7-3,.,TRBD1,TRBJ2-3,TGTGCCAGCAGCTTAGGGGGACAGGGTGGGTCGGATACGCAGTATTTT,CASSLGGQGGSDTQYF
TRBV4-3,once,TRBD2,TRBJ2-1,TGCGCCAGCAGCCCGGGACTAGCGGAACTCTACAATGAGCAGTTCTTC,CASSPGLAELYNEQFF
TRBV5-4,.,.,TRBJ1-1,TGTGCCAGCAGCTTGGTCTCAGGGCCTGAAGCTTTCTTT,CASSLVSGPEAFF
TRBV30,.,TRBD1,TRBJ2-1,TGTGCCTGGAACAGGGGACCCCTCCGCGAGCAGTTCTTC,CAWNRGPLREQFF
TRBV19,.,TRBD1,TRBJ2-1,TGTGCCAGCGGACAGGGACAGGGGGACGGGAATGAGCAGTTCTTC,CASGQGQGDGNEQFF
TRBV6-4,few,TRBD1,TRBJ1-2,TGTGCCAGCAGTGACGAACGGACAGGGGTTGGCTACACCTTC,CASSDERTGVGYTF
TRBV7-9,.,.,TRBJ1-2,TGTGCCAGCAGCAAAACGGGTTGGGGCTACACCTTC,CASSKTGWGYTF
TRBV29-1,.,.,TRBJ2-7,TGCAGCGTTGAAGATCCCCAAGCCGGAGGCTACGAGCAGTACTTC,CSVEDPQAGGYEQYF
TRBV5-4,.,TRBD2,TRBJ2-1,TGTGCCAGCAGTCACCGGACTAGCGGGAGCTCCTACAATGAGCAGTTCTTC,CASSHRTSGSSYNEQFF
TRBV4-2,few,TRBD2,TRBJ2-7,TGTGCCAGCAGCCCAACGACTAGCGCCTTCTCCTACGAGCAGTACTTC,CASSPTTSAFSYEQYF
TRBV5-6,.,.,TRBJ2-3,TGTGCCAGCAGCTTGGCCAAAAGAGAGCCGGATACGCAGTATTTT,CASSLAKREPDTQYF
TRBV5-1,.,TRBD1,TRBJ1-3,TGCGCCAGCAGCATCACCGGGACAGCTCTTTCCTCTGGAAACACCATATATTTT,CASSITGTALSSGNTIYF
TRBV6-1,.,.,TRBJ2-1,TGTGCCAGCAAGCGCTCCTACAATGAGCAGTTCTTC,CASKRSYNEQFF
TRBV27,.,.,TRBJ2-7,TGTGCCAGCAGGGCTGAACTAGTTTTGCCCTACGAGCAGTACTTC,CASRAELVLPYEQYF
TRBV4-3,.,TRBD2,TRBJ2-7,TGCGCCAGCAGCCAGACCCGGACTAGCGGGACCTACGAGCAGTACTTC,CASSQTRTSGTYEQYF
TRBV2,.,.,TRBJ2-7,TGTGCCAGCAGTGAAGCGGACTTTTCTTACGAGCAGTACTTC,CASSEADFSYEQYF
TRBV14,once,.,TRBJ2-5,TGTGCCAGCAGCCAAGATCAGAAAGAGACCCAGTACTTC,CASSQDQKETQYF
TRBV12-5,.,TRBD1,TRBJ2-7,TGTGCTACCGGGACAGAAATCTACGAGCAGTACTTC,CATGTEIYEQYF
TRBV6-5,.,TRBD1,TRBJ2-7,TGTGCCAGCATGGAAGGGACAGGGCCCTACGAGCAGTACTTC,CASMEGTGPYEQYF
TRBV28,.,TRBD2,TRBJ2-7,TGTGCCAGCACTCCTGCGGGGGGCTACGAGCAGTACTTC,CASTPAGGYEQYF
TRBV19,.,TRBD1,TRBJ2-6,TGTGCCAGTAGTATAGTTAGGGACAGTGGCTCTGGGGCCAACGTCCTGACTTTC,CASSIVRDSGSGANVLTF
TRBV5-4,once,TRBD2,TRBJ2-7,TGTGCCAGCAGCTTGTTGGGACTAGCAGACGAGCAGTACTTC,CASSLLGLADEQYF
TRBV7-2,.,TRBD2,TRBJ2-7,TGTGCCAGCAGCCCGATTCCGACCCCAGAGGACTTCCAGCGGGGGGAGCAGTACTTC,CASSPIPTPEDFQRGEQYF
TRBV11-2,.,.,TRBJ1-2,TGTGCCAGCAGCCCCCGAGGAGGAGTGGGGGGCTACACCTTC,CASSPRGGVGGYTF
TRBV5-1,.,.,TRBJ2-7,TGCGCCAGCAGCTTTCCCCGGGACTCCGGGGAGCAGTACTTC,CASSFPRDSGEQYF
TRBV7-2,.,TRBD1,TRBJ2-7,TGTGCCAGCAGCCGGACAGGGGGCTCCTACGAGCAGTACTTC,CASSRTGGSYEQYF
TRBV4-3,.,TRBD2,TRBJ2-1,TGCGCCAGCAGCCAGGCCGGGACTAGCGCCTCAAGCTCCTACAATGAGCAGTTCTTC,CASSQAGTSASSSYNEQFF
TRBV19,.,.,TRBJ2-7,TGTGCCAGTAGTATAAGCCCCAGGGTTAAAGAGCAGTACTTC,CASSISPRVKEQYF
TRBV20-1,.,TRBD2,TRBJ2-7,TGCAGTGCTCGAACTAGCGGGCCCGAGTACTTC,CSARTSGPEYF
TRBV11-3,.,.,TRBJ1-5,TGTGCCAGCAGCCTCCGCCGGAGGGGCGGGCAGCCCCAGCATTTT,CASSLRRRGGQPQHF
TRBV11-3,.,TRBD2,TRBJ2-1,TGTGCCAGCAGCTTAGACTCCCTGGGACTAGCGGAATCAGAGCAGTTCTTC,CASSLDSLGLAESEQFF
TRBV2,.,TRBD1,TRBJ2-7,TGTGCCAGCGGCCGGGACAGGGGGCTCTACGAGCAGTACTTC,CASGRDRGLYEQYF
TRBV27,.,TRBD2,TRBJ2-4,TGTGCCAGCAGTTTGGCGGGGGGGGGCCAAAACATTCAGTACTTC,CASSLAGGGQNIQYF
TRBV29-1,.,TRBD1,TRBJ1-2,TGCAGCGTTCCAGACAGGGGCCGGCTTTGGAGCTACACCTTC,CSVPDRGRLWSYTF
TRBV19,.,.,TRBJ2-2,TGTGCCACATCCTCACGCCTGCCACGTAGCCCGGGCACCGGGGAGCTGTTTTTT,CATSSRLPRSPGTGELFF
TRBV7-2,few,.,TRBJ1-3,TGTGCCAGCAGCCATCGTCGTGGGCCTGGAAACACCATATATTTT,CASSHRRGPGNTIYF
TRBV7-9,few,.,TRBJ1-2,TGTGCCAGCAGCTTAGACAGGTACTATGGCTACACCTTC,CASSLDRYYGYTF
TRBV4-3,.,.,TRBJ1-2,TGCGCCAGCAGCCAAGGAGAGGAGGGCTACACCTTC,CASSQGEEGYTF
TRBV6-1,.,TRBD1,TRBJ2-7,TGTGCCAGCAGGGGGACAGGGGATACCTACGAGCAGTACTTC,CASRGTGDTYEQYF
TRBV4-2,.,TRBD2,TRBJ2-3,TGTGCCAGCAGCCAAGATTTGGGGACTAGTTCCACAGATACGCAGTATTTT,CASSQDLGTSSTDTQYF
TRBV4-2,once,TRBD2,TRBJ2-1,TGTGCCAGCAGCCAACCTCCGGGAGGGCCGAGGAATGAGCAGTTCTTC,CASSQPPGGPRNEQFF
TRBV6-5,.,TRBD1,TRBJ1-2,TGTGCCAGCAGTTCCGGACAGGGGCCTGTCTATGGCTACACCTTC,CASSSGQGPVYGYTF
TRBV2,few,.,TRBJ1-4,TGTGCCAGCAGGGACAGAGCCGGGCCACCCACGGGTAATGAAAAACTGTTTTTT,CASRDRAGPPTGNEKLFF
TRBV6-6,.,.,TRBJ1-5,TGTGCCAGCCCCCCGGGGTGGGGGCCCGCCCAGCCCCAGCATTTT,CASPPGWGPAQPQHF
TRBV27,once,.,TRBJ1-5,TGTGCCAGCAGCCGGGACTATAGCAATCAGCCCCAGCATTTT,CASSRDYSNQPQHF
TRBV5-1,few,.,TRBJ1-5,TGCGCCAGCAGCTTCTATTACAGAGACAATCAGCCCCAGCATTTT,CASSFYYRDNQPQHF
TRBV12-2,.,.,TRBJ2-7,TGTGCAAGTCGCTTCCCGGTGGGACGGGAGACCCCCTACGAGCAGTACTTC,CASRFPVGRETPYEQYF
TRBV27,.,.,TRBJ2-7,TGTGCCAGCAGTTCCACAGGGATCTCCTACGAGCAGTACTTC,CASSSTGISYEQYF